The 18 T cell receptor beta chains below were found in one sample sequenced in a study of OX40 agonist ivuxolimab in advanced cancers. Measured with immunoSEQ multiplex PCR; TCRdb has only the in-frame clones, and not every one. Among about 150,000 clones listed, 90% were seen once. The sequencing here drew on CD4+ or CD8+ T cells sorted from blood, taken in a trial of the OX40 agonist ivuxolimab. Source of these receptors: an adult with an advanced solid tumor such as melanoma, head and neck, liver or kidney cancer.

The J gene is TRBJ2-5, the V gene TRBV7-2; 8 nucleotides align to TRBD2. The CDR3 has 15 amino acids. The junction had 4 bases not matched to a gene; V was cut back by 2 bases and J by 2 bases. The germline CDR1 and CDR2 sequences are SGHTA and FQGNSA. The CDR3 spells CASSLTSSGQETQYF. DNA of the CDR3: TGTGCCAGCAGCTTAACCTCTAGCGGGCAAGAGACCCAGTACTTC. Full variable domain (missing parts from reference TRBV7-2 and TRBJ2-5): GAGVSQSPSNKVTEKGKDVELRCDPISGHTALYWYRQSLGQGLEFLIYFQGNSAPDKSGLPSDRFSAERTGGSVSTLTIQRTQQEDSAVYLCASSLTSSGQETQYFGPGTRLLVL.

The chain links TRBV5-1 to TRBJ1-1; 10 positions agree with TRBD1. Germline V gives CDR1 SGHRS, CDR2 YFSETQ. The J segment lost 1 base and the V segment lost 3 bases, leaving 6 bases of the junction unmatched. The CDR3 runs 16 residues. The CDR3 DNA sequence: TGCGCCAGCAGCTGGGGGGACAGGGGTCCGAACACTGAAGCTTTCTTT. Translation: CASSWGDRGPNTEAFF.

The CDR3 bases are TGTGCCAGCACCCGAAGGGCGGGAGGGGACAATGAGCAGTTCTTC. This codes for CASTRRAGGDNEQFF. This chain links TRBV6-6 with TRBJ2-1; the match to TRBD2 covers 9 bases. The CDR3 length is 15 residues. CDR1 and CDR2 from the germline V gene are MNHNY and SVGAGI (reference sequence). V dropped 7 bases and J dropped 5; count of bases not matched to a gene: 9.

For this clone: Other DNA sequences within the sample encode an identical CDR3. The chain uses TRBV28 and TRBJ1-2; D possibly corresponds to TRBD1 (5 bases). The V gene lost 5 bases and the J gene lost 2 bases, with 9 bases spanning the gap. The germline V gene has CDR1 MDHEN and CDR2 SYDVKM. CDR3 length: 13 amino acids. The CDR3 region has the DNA TGTGCCAGCAGTCTACAGGTCAACTATGGCTACACCTTC. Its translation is CASSLQVNYGYTF.

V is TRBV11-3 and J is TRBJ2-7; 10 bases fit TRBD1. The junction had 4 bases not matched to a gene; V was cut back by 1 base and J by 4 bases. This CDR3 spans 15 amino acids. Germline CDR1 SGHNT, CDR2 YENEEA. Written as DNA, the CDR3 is TGTGCCAGCAGCTTAGCCGGACAGGGGGTGTACGAGCAGTACTTC. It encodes CASSLAGQGVYEQYF.

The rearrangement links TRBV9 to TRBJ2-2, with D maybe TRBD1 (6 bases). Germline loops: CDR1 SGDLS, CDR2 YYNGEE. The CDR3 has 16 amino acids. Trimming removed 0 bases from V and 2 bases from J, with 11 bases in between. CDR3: CASSVVSGTNTGELFF. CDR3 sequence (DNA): TGTGCCAGCAGCGTAGTATCGGGGACAAACACCGGGGAGCTGTTTTTT.

The CDR3 nucleotides read TGCGCCAGTACCCCCACTAGCGTTAGCACCGGGGAGCTGTTTTTT. Translated, it gives CASTPTSVSTGELFF. V usage is TRBV5-1 and J usage is TRBJ2-2; 7 bases are shared with TRBD2. This CDR3 contains 15 residues. Germline V gene sequence: CDR1 SGHRS, CDR2 YFSETQ. J was trimmed by 4 bases and V by 8 bases; bases with no gene match: 11.

The CDR3 loop is CASSPTAVYTEAFF. Written as DNA, the CDR3 is TGTGCCAGCAGCCCCACGGCAGTCTACACTGAAGCTTTCTTT. The chain uses TRBV7-9 and TRBJ1-1; D call uncertain. Per the germline V gene, CDR1 is SEHNR and CDR2 is FQNEAQ (reference sequence). Trimming cost V 5 bases and J 3 bases, with 13 bases left between them. CDR3 length: 14 amino acids. Filled out from reference TRBV7-9 and TRBJ1-1, the complete variable domain reads DTGVSQNPRHKITKRGQNVTFRCDPISEHNRLYWYRQTLGQGPEFLTYFQNEAQLEKSRLLSDRFSAERPKGSFSTLEIQRTEQGDSAMYLCASSPTAVYTEAFFGQGTRLTVV.

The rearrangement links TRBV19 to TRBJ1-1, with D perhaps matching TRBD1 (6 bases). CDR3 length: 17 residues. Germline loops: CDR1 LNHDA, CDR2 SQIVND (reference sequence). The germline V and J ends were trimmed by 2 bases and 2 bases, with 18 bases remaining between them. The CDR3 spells CASSISYRAEINTEAFF. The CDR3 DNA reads TGTGCCAGTAGTATAAGTTACAGGGCCGAAATTAACACTGAAGCTTTCTTT.

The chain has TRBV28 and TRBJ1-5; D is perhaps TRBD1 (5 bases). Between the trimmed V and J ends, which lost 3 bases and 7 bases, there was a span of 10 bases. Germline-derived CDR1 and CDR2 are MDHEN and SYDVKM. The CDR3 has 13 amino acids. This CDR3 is CASSFQGGQPQHF. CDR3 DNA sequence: TGTGCCAGCAGTTTCCAGGGCGGACAGCCCCAGCATTTT.

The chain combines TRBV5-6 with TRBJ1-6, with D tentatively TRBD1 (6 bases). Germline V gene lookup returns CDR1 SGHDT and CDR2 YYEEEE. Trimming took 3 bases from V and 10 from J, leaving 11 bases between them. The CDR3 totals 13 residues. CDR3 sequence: CASSWDKESPLHF. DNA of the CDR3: TGTGCCAGCAGCTGGGACAAGGAATCACCCCTCCACTTT.

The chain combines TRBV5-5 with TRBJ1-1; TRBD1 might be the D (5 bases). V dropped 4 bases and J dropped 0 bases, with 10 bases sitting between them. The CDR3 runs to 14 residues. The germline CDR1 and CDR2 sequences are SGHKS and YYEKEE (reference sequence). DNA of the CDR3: TGTGCCAGCAGCCTCGGACACTTGAACACTGAAGCTTTCTTT. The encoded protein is CASSLGHLNTEAFF.

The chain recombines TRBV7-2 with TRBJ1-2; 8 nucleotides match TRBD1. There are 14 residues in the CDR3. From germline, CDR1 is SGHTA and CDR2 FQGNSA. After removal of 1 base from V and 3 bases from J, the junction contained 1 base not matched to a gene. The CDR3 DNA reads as TGTGCCAGCAGCTTAGGGACAGGGCACTATGGCTACACCTTC. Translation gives CASSLGTGHYGYTF.

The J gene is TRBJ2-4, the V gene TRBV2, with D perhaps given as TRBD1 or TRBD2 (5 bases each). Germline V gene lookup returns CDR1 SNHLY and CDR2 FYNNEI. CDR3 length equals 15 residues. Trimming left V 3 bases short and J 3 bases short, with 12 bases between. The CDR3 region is CASSDRGPSKNIQYF. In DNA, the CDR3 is TGTGCCAGCAGTGATCGGGGACCCAGCAAAAACATTCAGTACTTC.

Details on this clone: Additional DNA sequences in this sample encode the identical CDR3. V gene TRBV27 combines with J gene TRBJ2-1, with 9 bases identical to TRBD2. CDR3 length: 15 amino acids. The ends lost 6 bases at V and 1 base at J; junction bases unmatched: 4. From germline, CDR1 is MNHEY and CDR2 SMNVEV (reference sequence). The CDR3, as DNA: TGTGCCAGCAGGCTAGCGGGGTCGTCCTACAATGAGCAGTTCTTC. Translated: CASRLAGSSYNEQFF.

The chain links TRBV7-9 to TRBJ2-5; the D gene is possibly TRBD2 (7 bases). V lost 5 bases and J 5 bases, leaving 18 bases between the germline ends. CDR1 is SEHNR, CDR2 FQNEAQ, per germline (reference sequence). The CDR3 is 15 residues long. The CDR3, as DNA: TGTGCCAGCAGCCGCCGGGGGGCTGAGTACGAGACCCAGTACTTC. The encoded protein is CASSRRGAEYETQYF. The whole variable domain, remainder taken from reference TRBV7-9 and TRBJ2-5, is DTGVSQNPRHKITKRGQNVTFRCDPISEHNRLYWYRQTLGQGPEFLTYFQNEAQLEKSRLLSDRFSAERPKGSFSTLEIQRTEQGDSAMYLCASSRRGAEYETQYFGPGTRLLVL.

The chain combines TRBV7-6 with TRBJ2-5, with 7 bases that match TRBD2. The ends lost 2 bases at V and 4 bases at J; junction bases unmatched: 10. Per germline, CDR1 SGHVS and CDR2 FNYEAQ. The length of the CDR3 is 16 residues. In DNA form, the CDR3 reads TGTGCCAGCAGCTTATGGGGAGGGAAAATGGGAGAGACCCAGTACTTC. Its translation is CASSLWGGKMGETQYF.

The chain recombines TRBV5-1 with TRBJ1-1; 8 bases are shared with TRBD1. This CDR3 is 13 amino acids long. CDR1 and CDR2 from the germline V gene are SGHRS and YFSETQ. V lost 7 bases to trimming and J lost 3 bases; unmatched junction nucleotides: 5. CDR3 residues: CASQDRVDTEAFF. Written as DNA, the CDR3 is TGCGCCAGCCAGGACAGGGTTGACACTGAAGCTTTCTTT.